The following is a TCR beta chain sequence with its context. This clonotype is large (0.1 to 1%). What this receptor recognizes is not known. No base quality information exists; no much larger clone differs at one position. The data derive from a study of MAIT cells during Salmonella Paratyphi A infection (dated by TCRdb to the late 2010s). With regard to the full study: A single dose of 1-5x10^3 CFU of S. Paratyphi A strain NVGH308 was swallowed by adult volunteers aged 18 to 60. Starting at diagnosis, the diagnosed volunteers took ciprofloxacin 500 mg twice daily for 14 days. Results and caveats for the whole study, not just this receptor: MAIT TRBV usage was oligoclonal with a preference for TRBV20 and TRBV6, and infection appeared not to change this usage. Space occupied by over-represented MAIT clonotypes fell significantly from baseline to mid-infection (roughly 0.18 to 0.092), with no significant post-infection difference. Although the availability of volunteer samples limited sample sizes, the sizes were judged adequate for detecting differences between groups. Diagnosed volunteers showed more expansion or contraction among top five MAIT clonotypes than healthy controls (roughly 0.56 versus 0.12), suggesting infection-driven repertoire reshaping.

Receptor libraries were prepared by 5' RACE. Two rounds of PCR with Phusion High-Fidelity polymerase amplified TCRbeta, with sample-specific barcodes added in the primers. Template-switch cDNA synthesis with SMARTScribe reverse transcriptase and a TRBC-specific primer was used to generate TCRbeta libraries. After barcoding, samples were pooled and then prepared using the NEBNext Ultra DNA Library Prep Kit for Illumina. Libraries were sequenced on an Illumina MiSeq with the MiSeq reagent kit v2, 300 cycles. In the paper's pipeline: Reads were demultiplexed by barcode with Jemultiplexer and were aligned with MiTCR using default parameters. Non-functional sequences were filtered out with VDJtools, and clonotypes were defined by amino acid sequence, with frequencies based on assigned sequence reads. The clonal space homeostasis analysis grouped clonotypes by frequency into over-represented (0.05-1), large, medium and small bins. TCRdb cleaned the public reads at Q25 with fastp, built clones with MiXCR and kept in-frame beta chains. Each CDR3 protein appears once, grouped with its most common genes and DNA. TCRdb, not the original authors, processed these V and J calls. Recorded for this sample are around 770 distinct CDR3 sequences; around 30% of them occurred a single time. The ten most abundant clones make up roughly 26% of the sample.

What the time point label conveys for this sample: before S. Paratyphi A challenge (baseline). MAIT cells were defined as Valpha7.2+ CD161+ T cells and were identified and sorted by flow cytometry. Circulating MAIT cell TCRbeta repertoires were profiled longitudinally in several volunteers in whom enteric fever developed after controlled oral challenge with live Salmonella Paratyphi A. MAIT cell samples were contributed by each diagnosed volunteer at pre-infection, mid-infection and post-infection timepoints. Enteric fever was diagnosed on the basis of Paratyphi A bacteremia and/or persistent fever above 38 degrees C lasting more than 12 hours. Challenged volunteers were diagnosed with infection sometime between day 4 and day 7 after challenge. For RNA extraction, about 4,500 to 10,000 MAIT cells from each sample were sorted straight into RNAqueous-Micro lysis buffer. Lymphoprep gradient centrifugation was used to isolate peripheral blood mononuclear cells from blood samples and leukocyte cones. Sorting was done on either a BD FACSAria Fusion or a BD FACSAria III sorter.

CDR1 and CDR2 are drawn from the germline V gene: MRHNA, SNTAGT. The CDR3 holds 15 amino acids from the cysteine to the phenylalanine. The entry retains the CDR3 DNA only, 45 bases that are in frame from base 1. For this chain, trimming is 3 bases at the V end and 5 bases at the J end, and the number of junction bases without a gene match is 4. The chain links TRBV6-4 with TRBJ2-1, with 10 bases in between that match TRBD2. This specimen consisted of MAIT cells from blood, obtained at the first sampling point of the challenge study. The clonotype originates from a person between 18 and 75 years old who was deliberately infected with Salmonella Paratyphi A in a paratyphoid fever challenge study. Here is the DNA: TGTGCCAGCAGTGAGACTAGCGGGCCTCACAATGAGCAGTTCTTC. Its coded protein is CASSETSGPHNEQFF.